One sample yielded the 11 T cell receptor beta chains listed below, sequenced in a study of T and B cells in COVID-19 patients. TRB was amplified from roughly 250-500 ng of blood genomic DNA. BIOMED2 TRB-A/B primer pools were used in multiplex TRB PCR. MiXCR was run by TCRdb on the multiplex PCR reads, yielding one entry per CDR3 protein. This table holds tens of thousands of distinct CDR3 sequences, 29% found once. Sequenced material: blood. These receptors were taken from a human donor who had recovered from COVID-19.

The CDR3, as DNA: TGTGCCAGCAGCAGGGGACTAGCGGACACAGATACGCAGTATTTT. Translation: CASSRGLADTDTQYF. This chain uses TRBV5-6 with TRBJ2-3, with 11 bases matching TRBD2. In germline, CDR1 is SGHDT, CDR2 YYEEEE. The V gene end was trimmed by 4 bases and the J gene end by 2 bases; junction bases not matched to a gene: 3. This CDR3 has 15 residues.

Only a few counts were recorded for this clonotype. CDR3 sequence: CASRDRYGYTF. The CDR3 coding sequence is TGTGCCAGTAGGGACAGGTATGGCTACACCTTC. The chain is built from TRBV19 and TRBJ1-2, with TRBD1 identical over 7 bases. CDR1 and CDR2 from the germline V gene are LNHDA and SQIVND (reference sequence). This CDR3 has 11 amino acids. J was trimmed by 5 bases and V by 6 bases; bases with no gene match: 0.

This clonotype was observed a few times. The chain uses TRBV12-3 or TRBV12-4 and TRBJ2-5; TRBD1 might be the D (6 bases). Trimming stripped 1 base from V and 10 bases from J, with 10 bases between. The CDR3 totals 12 residues. The CDR3, as DNA: TGTGCCAGCAGTTTAGATTTCAGGGGCCAGTACTTC. Encoded protein: CASSLDFRGQYF.

This clonotype was picked up a small number of times. The CDR3 DNA reads TGTGCCAGCAGCAAGCGGACTAGCCCGGGAGAGACCCAGTACTTC. As protein: CASSKRTSPGETQYF. The J gene is TRBJ2-5, the V gene TRBV7-2, with 8 bases lining up with TRBD2. Germline V gene lookup returns CDR1 SGHTA and CDR2 FQGNSA. The CDR3 has 15 amino acids. V trimming: 5 bases; J trimming: 4 bases; junction bases outside the gene matches: 9.

This chain connects TRBV5-1 to TRBJ2-1; TRBD2 matches at 11 bases. The J segment lost 0 bases and the V segment lost 0 bases, leaving 2 bases of the junction unmatched. The CDR3 is made up of 17 amino acids. Germline V lookup: CDR1 SGHRS, CDR2 YFSETQ. The CDR3 region has the DNA TGCGCCAGCAGCTTGGGCCTAGCGGGGGGCTCCTACAATGAGCAGTTCTTC. Translating it yields CASSLGLAGGSYNEQFF.

CDR3: CASSISTESYEQYF. As DNA, the CDR3 is TGTGCCAGTAGTATCTCAACAGAGTCCTACGAGCAGTACTTC. This chain joins TRBV19 and TRBJ2-7, with D unresolved. CDR1 is LNHDA, CDR2 SQIVND, per germline (reference sequence). Trimming took off 3 bases at V and 1 base at J, with 10 bases between the two ends. This CDR3 is 14 amino acids long.

Within the sample, this clonotype is medium-sized. The rearrangement joins TRBV29-1 to TRBJ1-6; 7 bases agree with TRBD1. Germline CDR1 and CDR2: SQVTM and ANQGSEA. The CDR3 extends over 16 amino acids. V was clipped by 7 bases and J by 6 bases; unmatched bases: 15. The CDR3 bases are TGCAGCGCCCCTCGACAGGGAAGGGTACCTAATTCACCCCTCCACTTT. Encoded protein: CSAPRQGRVPNSPLHF.

With respect to this clonotype: This may be a read error, as it is one base from a much larger clone. The chain couples TRBV6-5 to TRBJ2-1, with D uncertain. The CDR3 spans 12 residues. CDR1 is MNHEY, CDR2 SVGAGI, per germline. The CDR3 is CASRPESGERFF. DNA of the CDR3: TGTGCCAGCAGGCCAGAATCCGGCGAGCGGTTCTTC.

V is TRBV7-6 and J is TRBJ2-5; 12 bases are shared with TRBD2. The CDR3 contains 17 residues. Trimming cost V 5 bases and J 4 bases; bases outside gene matches: 11. Looked up from germline, CDR1 is SGHVS and CDR2 is FNYEAQ. CDR3 amino acids: CASSVDLAGGPAETQYF. CDR3 bases: TGTGCCAGCAGCGTTGATCTAGCGGGAGGGCCAGCAGAGACCCAGTACTTC.

Only a few counts were recorded for this clonotype. The V gene is TRBV18, the J gene TRBJ1-4; 10 bases align to TRBD1. This CDR3 is 15 amino acids long. The germline V gene encodes CDR1 KGHSH and CDR2 LQKENI. With 4 bases clipped from V and 7 bases from J, the junction kept 6 bases outside the gene matches. CDR3 in amino acids: CASSRAGTGAEKLFF. The CDR3 region has the DNA TGTGCCAGCTCACGGGCAGGGACAGGGGCTGAAAAACTGTTTTTT.

The chain links TRBV27 to TRBJ2-7; 7 bases agree with TRBD1. The length of the CDR3 is 13 residues. Germline CDR1 is MNHEY and CDR2 is SMNVEV (reference sequence). The J segment lost 5 bases and the V segment lost 6 bases, leaving 7 bases of the junction unmatched. The CDR3 DNA reads TGTGCCAGCAGGCGACAGGGAAGCCACGAGCAGTACTTC. Residues: CASRRQGSHEQYF.